Each of the 15 T cell receptor beta chains below was sequenced from the same sample in a study of blood T cell repertoires in COVID-19. Sequenced by immunoSEQ multiplex PCR; TCRdb stores in-frame clones only, minus some. The sample lists about 93,000 clones, roughly 90% occurring once. Sample: peripheral blood. These receptor sequences come from a human donor with active COVID-19. The donor label of this sample is uncertain.

V gene TRBV12-3 or TRBV12-4 combines with J gene TRBJ1-1; D might be TRBD1 (6 bases). V gave up 6 bases and J gave up 10 bases, with 15 bases separating them. The CDR3 runs to 12 residues. CDR3 loop: CASSQGARGAFF. As DNA, the CDR3 is TGTGCCAGCAGCCAGGGTGCCAGGGGAGCTTTCTTT.

The chain couples TRBV5-4 to TRBJ2-5; 8 bases map to TRBD1. Germline CDR1 reads SGHNT; CDR2 reads YYREEE (reference sequence). The V gene end was trimmed by 4 bases and the J gene end by 5 bases; junction bases not matched to a gene: 7. CDR3 length: 14 residues. The CDR3 coding sequence is TGTGCCAGCAGCCGAGAGGACAGGGTCGAGACCCAGTACTTC. Translated: CASSREDRVETQYF.

For the CDR3, the DNA is TGTGCCAGCTCACGGTCAGCGACTTACGAGCAGTACTTC. The encoded protein is CASSRSATYEQYF. This chain connects TRBV18 to TRBJ2-7; no reliable D call. V lost 4 bases and J lost 4, with 11 bases in between. Germline values: CDR1 KGHSH, CDR2 LQKENI. The CDR3 consists of 13 residues.

The chain joins TRBV5-6 to TRBJ2-7; D is possibly TRBD1 (5 bases). V was pared by 4 bases and J by 3 bases, with 11 bases between. The CDR3 has 13 amino acids. The germline gives CDR1 SGHDT, CDR2 YYEEEE. The CDR3 DNA sequence: TGTGCCAGCAGCACCACAGGTTACTACGAGCAGTACTTC. Its translation is CASSTTGYYEQYF. Supplemented by reference TRBV5-6 and TRBJ2-7, the full variable domain reads DAGVTQSPTHLIKTRGQQVTLRCSPKSGHDTVSWYQQALGQGPQFIFQYYEEEERQRGNFPDRFSGHQFPNYSSELNVNALLLGDSALYLCASSTTGYYEQYFGPGTRLTVT.

V usage is TRBV3-1 (or the pseudogene TRBV3-2) and J usage is TRBJ2-5; weak D call: TRBD2 (6 bases). Trimming stripped 1 base from V and 2 bases from J, with 11 bases between. The CDR3 length is 15 residues. Germline CDR1 and CDR2: LGHDT and YNNKEL (reference sequence). The CDR3 sequence is CASSQGFLAQETQYF. The CDR3 DNA sequence: TGTGCCAGCAGCCAAGGGTTCCTAGCGCAAGAGACCCAGTACTTC.

This sequence joins TRBV7-6 and TRBJ2-1; tentative D call: TRBD2 (6 bases). Germline V gene lookup returns CDR1 SGHVS and CDR2 FNYEAQ. V gave up 5 bases and J gave up 9 bases, with 20 bases separating them. This CDR3 contains 15 residues. CDR3 nucleotides: TGTGCCAGCAGCCGAAGACTAGGAGAGGACGTTGAGCAGTTCTTC. The encoded protein is CASSRRLGEDVEQFF.

The chain is built from TRBV7-4 and TRBJ1-5; D unresolved. The germline gives CDR1 SGHVT, CDR2 SQSDAQ. The CDR3 runs to 15 residues. Trimming removed 5 bases from V and 9 bases from J, with 20 bases in between. In DNA, the CDR3 is TGTGCCAGCAGCACCTTTCCACAGTGTTCAAGGCCCCAGCATTTT. Translating it yields CASSTFPQCSRPQHF.

In this sample, this clone turned up a few times. This specimen includes other DNA sequences encoding the same CDR3. The chain combines TRBV7-2 with TRBJ2-1; 8 nucleotides line up with TRBD1. J lost 1 base, V lost 3 bases, and 2 bases had no gene match. This CDR3 spans 15 amino acids. CDR1 is SGHTA, CDR2 FQGNSA, per germline. The CDR3 DNA sequence: TGTGCCAGCAGCTTTGGACAGGGTTCCTACAATGAGCAGTTCTTC. It encodes CASSFGQGSYNEQFF.

V gene TRBV28 combines with J gene TRBJ2-1, with 8 bases that match TRBD1. The germline V gene has CDR1 MDHEN and CDR2 SYDVKM. The V gene end was trimmed by 7 bases and the J gene end by 4 bases; junction bases not matched to a gene: 6. The CDR3 length is 14 residues. The CDR3 is CASTLDRAYNEQFF. The CDR3 DNA sequence: TGTGCCAGCACCCTGGACAGGGCATACAATGAGCAGTTCTTC.

The genes are TRBV6-1 and TRBJ2-7; 8 nucleotides match TRBD1. Germline values: CDR1 MNHNS, CDR2 SASEGT. This CDR3 contains 15 residues. V lost 2 bases, J lost 4 bases, and 7 bases stayed unmatched. For the CDR3, the DNA is TGTGCCAGCAGTGAAATGGCAGGGGGCGGTTACGAGCAGTACTTC. Translation gives CASSEMAGGGYEQYF.

The table lists this clone with a count of one. The chain couples TRBV28 to TRBJ2-1; D is uncertain. The germline gives CDR1 MDHEN, CDR2 SYDVKM. This CDR3 has 13 residues. The ends were cut back, 4 bases at V and 5 bases at J, with 9 bases in the middle. Written as DNA, the CDR3 is TGTGCCAGCAGTTATCCTTTAAACAATGAGCAGTTCTTC. Its translation: CASSYPLNNEQFF.

This clone has a single count. The chain combines TRBV6-5 with TRBJ1-1; D remains unclear. Germline V gene lookup returns CDR1 MNHEY and CDR2 SVGAGI. The CDR3 has 13 amino acids. V was pared by 5 bases and J by 1 base, with 8 bases between. CDR3 residues: CASSRHTNTEAFF. The CDR3 DNA follows: TGTGCCAGCAGTCGCCACACGAACACTGAAGCTTTCTTT.

This sequence joins TRBV6-5 and TRBJ1-3, with D possibly being TRBD1 (6 bases). Trimming removed 0 bases from V and 0 bases from J, with 9 bases in between. The length of the CDR3 is 16 residues. Germline V gene data show CDR1 as MNHEY and CDR2 as SVGAGI. The DNA of the CDR3 is TGTGCCAGCAGTTACTCGAACAGGGCCTCTGGAAACACCATATATTTT. It translates to CASSYSNRASGNTIYF.

This chain connects TRBV2 to TRBJ2-3, with 10 positions matching TRBD1. Germline trimming cut 7 bases from V and 3 bases from J; bases unmatched to any gene: 1. This CDR3 comprises 13 residues. Germline V gene data show CDR1 as SNHLY and CDR2 as FYNNEI. The CDR3 sequence is CASKGQGTDTQYF. DNA of the CDR3: TGTGCCAGCAAGGGACAGGGGACAGATACGCAGTATTTT.

The rearrangement links TRBV11-2 to TRBJ2-1, with 10 bases lining up with TRBD2. This CDR3 is 15 amino acids long. In germline, CDR1 is SGHAT, CDR2 FQNNGV. The J segment lost 8 bases and the V segment lost 4 bases, leaving 8 bases of the junction unmatched. DNA of the CDR3: TGTGCCAGCAGCTCCGATGAGCGGGGGGGGTATGAGCAGTTCTTC. It yields the protein CASSSDERGGYEQFF.